The 7 T cell receptor beta chains below all came from one sample that was sequenced in a study of CD8+CD57+ T cells in acquired aplastic anemia. Genomic DNA, serving as template, underwent TCR beta VDJ and CDR3 profiling. TCRdb re-called the reads with MiXCR, one entry per CDR3 protein. Of hundreds of thousands of distinct CDR3 sequences detected, 65% to 80% appear once; the ten largest clones hold 4%. The specimen was sorted CD4+, CD8+, or CD8+CD57+ T cells (not recorded which) from PBMCs. These TCRs come from a human donor in good health, serving as a control.

Notes on this clonotype: At one end, the junction sequence differs from germline, possibly due to a read error. The chain carries TRBV7-2 and TRBJ2-2; D is perhaps TRBD1 or TRBD2 (5 bases each). Germline CDR1 is SGHTA and CDR2 is FQGNSA. CDR3 length: 15 residues. The CDR3 DNA reads TGTGCCAGCAGCTTAGAGGCAGGGAGCTCCGGGAAGCTGTTTTTT. Protein: CASSLEAGSSGKLFF.

There are a few counts of this clonotype. This may be a read error: a much more frequent sequence differs by one nucleotide. The conserved closing phenylalanine or tryptophan is absent in this CDR3, likely reflecting a read error. The chain employs TRBV5-5 and TRBJ2-3, with TRBD2 matching 11 bases. Germline trimming cut 6 bases from V and 2 bases from J; bases unmatched to any gene: 8. The germline V gene encodes CDR1 SGHKS and CDR2 YYEKEE (reference sequence). The CDR3 has 16 amino acids. CDR3 DNA sequence: TGTGCCAGCAACCTACTAGCGGGGGCCCTCACAGATACGCAGTATTCT. Translated, it gives CASNLLAGALTDTQYS.

V usage is TRBV14 and J usage is TRBJ2-7; D is possibly TRBD2 (5 bases). Trimming took 6 bases from V and 2 from J, leaving 14 bases between them. Per the germline V gene, CDR1 is SGHDN and CDR2 is FVKESK. CDR3 length: 14 residues. Here the CDR3 reads CASSPTRGTYEQYF. The CDR3 DNA sequence: TGTGCCAGCAGTCCCACACGGGGAACCTACGAGCAGTACTTC.

The table lists this clonotype with a few counts. The chain uses TRBV7-2 and TRBJ1-6; 9 positions match TRBD1. The CDR3 consists of 15 residues. CDR1 is SGHTA and CDR2 is FQGNSA in the germline V gene. The trim removed 3 bases at V and 10 bases at J, leaving 7 bases unmatched. The CDR3 nucleotides are TGTGCCAGCAGCTTTACAGGGGGCGTAGGATCACCCCTCCACTTT. It encodes CASSFTGGVGSPLHF.

This clonotype came up many times. The rearrangement joins TRBV2 to TRBJ2-7; 11 positions match TRBD1. The CDR3 has 15 amino acids. The V segment lost 4 bases and the J segment 4 bases; nucleotides outside the gene matches: 6. CDR1 is SNHLY and CDR2 is FYNNEI in the germline V gene. The CDR3 DNA reads as TGTGCCAGCAGTGTCTCCGGGACAGGGGGTTACGAGCAGTACTTC. Amino acids: CASSVSGTGGYEQYF.

This clonotype was observed a handful of times. The rearrangement joins TRBV24-1 to TRBJ1-2, with D unresolved. The germline V and J ends were trimmed by 9 bases and 5 bases, with 9 bases remaining between them. The germline gives CDR1 KGHDR, CDR2 SFDVKD. This CDR3 has 11 amino acids. The CDR3 protein is CATGDMYGYTF. The CDR3 region has the DNA TGTGCCACCGGAGACATGTATGGCTACACCTTC.

This clonotype was counted many times. The chain has TRBV2 and TRBJ2-3; D is possibly TRBD1 (5 bases). This CDR3 has 15 amino acids. The V end lost 8 bases, the J end lost 3 bases, and 18 bases lay between the germline ends. From germline, CDR1 is SNHLY and CDR2 FYNNEI. In DNA form, the CDR3 reads TGTGCCAGCTCCGAAGGACATTACCGTACAGATACGCAGTATTTT. Protein: CASSEGHYRTDTQYF.